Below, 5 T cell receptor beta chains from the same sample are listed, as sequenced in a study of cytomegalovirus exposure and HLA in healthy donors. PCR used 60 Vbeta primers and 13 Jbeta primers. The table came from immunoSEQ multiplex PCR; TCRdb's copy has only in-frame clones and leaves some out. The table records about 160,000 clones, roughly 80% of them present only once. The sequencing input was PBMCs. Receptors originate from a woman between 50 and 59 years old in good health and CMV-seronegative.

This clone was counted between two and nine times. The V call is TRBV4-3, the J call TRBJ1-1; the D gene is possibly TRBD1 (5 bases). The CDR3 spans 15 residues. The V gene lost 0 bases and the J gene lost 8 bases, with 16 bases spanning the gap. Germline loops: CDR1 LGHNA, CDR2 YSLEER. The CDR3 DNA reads TGCGCCAGCAGCCAAGATCGGGCAGGGTCTGGGGAAGCTTTCTTT. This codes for CASSQDRAGSGEAFF.

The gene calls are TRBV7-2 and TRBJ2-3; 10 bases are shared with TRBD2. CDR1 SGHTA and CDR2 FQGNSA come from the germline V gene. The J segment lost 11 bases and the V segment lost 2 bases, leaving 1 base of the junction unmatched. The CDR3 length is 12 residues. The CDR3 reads CASSLIAGGQYF. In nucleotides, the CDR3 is TGTGCCAGCAGCTTAATAGCGGGAGGGCAGTATTTT.

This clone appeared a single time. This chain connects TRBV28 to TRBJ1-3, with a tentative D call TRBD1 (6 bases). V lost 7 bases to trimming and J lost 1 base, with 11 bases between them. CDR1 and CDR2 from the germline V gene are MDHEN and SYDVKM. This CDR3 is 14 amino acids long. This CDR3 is CASKDSLSGNTIYF. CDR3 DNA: TGTGCCAGCAAGGACAGCCTATCTGGAAACACCATATATTTT.

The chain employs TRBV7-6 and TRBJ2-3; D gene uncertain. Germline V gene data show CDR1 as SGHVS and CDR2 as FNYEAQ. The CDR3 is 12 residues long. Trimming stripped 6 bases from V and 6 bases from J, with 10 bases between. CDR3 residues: CASSPTGDTQYF. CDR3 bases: TGTGCCAGCAGTCCCACCGGGGATACGCAGTATTTT.

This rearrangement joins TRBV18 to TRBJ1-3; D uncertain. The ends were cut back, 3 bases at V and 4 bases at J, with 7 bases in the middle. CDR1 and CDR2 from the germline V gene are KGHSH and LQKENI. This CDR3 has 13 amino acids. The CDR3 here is CASSPPSGNTIYF. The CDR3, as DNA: TGTGCCAGCTCACCCCCATCCGGAAACACCATATATTTT.